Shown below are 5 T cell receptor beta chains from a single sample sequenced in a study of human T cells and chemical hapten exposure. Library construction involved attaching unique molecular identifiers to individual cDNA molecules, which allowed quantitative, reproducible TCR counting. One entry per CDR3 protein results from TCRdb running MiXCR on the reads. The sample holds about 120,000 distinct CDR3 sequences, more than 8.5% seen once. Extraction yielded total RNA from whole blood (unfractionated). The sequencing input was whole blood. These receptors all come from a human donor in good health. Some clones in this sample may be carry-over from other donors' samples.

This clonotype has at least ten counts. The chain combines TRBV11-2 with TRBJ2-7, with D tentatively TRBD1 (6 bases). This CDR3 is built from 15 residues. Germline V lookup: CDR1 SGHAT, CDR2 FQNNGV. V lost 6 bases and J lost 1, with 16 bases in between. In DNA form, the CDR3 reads TGTGCCAGCAGGACTCCGGGACAAATGTCCTACGAGCAGTACTTC. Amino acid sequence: CASRTPGQMSYEQYF.

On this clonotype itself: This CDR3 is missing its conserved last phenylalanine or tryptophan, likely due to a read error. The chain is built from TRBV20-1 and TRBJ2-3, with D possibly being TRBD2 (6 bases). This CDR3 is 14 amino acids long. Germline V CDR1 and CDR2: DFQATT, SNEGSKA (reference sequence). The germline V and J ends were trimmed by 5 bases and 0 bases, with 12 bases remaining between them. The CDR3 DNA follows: TGCAGTGCTGATAGCGGCTCTAGCACAGATACGCAGTATATT. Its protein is CSADSGSSTDTQYI.

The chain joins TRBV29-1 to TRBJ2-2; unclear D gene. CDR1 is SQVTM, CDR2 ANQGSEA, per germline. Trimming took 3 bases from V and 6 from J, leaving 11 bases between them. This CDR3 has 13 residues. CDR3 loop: CSVEFYGPGELFF. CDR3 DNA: TGCAGCGTTGAGTTTTACGGGCCCGGGGAGCTGTTTTTT.

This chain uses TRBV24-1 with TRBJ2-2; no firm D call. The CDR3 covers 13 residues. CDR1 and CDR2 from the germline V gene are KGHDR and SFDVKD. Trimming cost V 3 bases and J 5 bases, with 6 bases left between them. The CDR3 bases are TGTGCCACCAGTGATCTGGGAACCGGGGAGCTGTTTTTT. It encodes CATSDLGTGELFF.

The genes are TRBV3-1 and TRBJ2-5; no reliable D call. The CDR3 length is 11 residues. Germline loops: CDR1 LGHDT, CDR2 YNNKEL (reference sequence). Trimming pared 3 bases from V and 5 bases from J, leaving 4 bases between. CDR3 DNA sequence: TGTGCCAGCAGCCACGACGAGACCCAGTACTTC. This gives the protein CASSHDETQYF.